The 4 T cell receptor beta chains given below trace back to one sample, sequenced in a study of blood T cells in healthy people across ages. A sample-barcoded 5' primer and a J-beta primer mix were used in a second PCR of about 7 to 11 cycles. Each CDR3 protein is one row after TCRdb ran MiXCR on the 5' RACE reads. This table holds over 600,000 distinct CDR3 sequences, around 50% found once. Sequencing was carried out using blood. The receptors were gathered from a man aged 80 or over in good health.

This clonotype was detected only a few times. The rearrangement uses TRBV27 and TRBJ2-7; D not resolved. Germline V CDR1 and CDR2: MNHEY, SMNVEV (reference sequence). The V and J ends lost 5 bases and 2 bases respectively, with 13 bases between them. This CDR3 is 14 amino acids long. The CDR3 DNA sequence: TGTGCCAGCAGTCCCTCAACAAGAACCTACGAGCAGTACTTC. Protein sequence: CASSPSTRTYEQYF.

The rearrangement joins TRBV12-3 or TRBV12-4 to TRBJ2-1; D possibly matches TRBD1 or TRBD2 (5 bases each). The V gene lost 2 bases and the J gene lost 8 bases, with 16 bases spanning the gap. The CDR3 has 15 residues. This CDR3 reads CASSLTGPPGDEQFF. The CDR3 region has the DNA TGTGCCAGCAGTTTAACGGGACCACCCGGGGATGAGCAGTTCTTC.

This clonotype has ten or more counts. The V and J genes are TRBV10-2 and TRBJ2-7; D is possibly TRBD1 (5 bases). V was trimmed by 2 bases and J by 6 bases, leaving 11 bases between them. The CDR3 runs 13 residues. Germline CDR1 WSHSY, CDR2 SAAADI. The CDR3 spells CASSEGARVEQYF. DNA for the CDR3: TGCGCCAGCAGTGAGGGGGCCAGAGTCGAGCAGTACTTC.

The chain recombines TRBV5-6 with TRBJ2-3; TRBD2 matches at 10 bases. Trimming removed 4 bases from V and 6 bases from J; junction bases left unmatched: 5. Germline lookup yields CDR1 SGHDT and CDR2 YYEEEE. The CDR3 contains 14 residues. The chain's CDR3 is CASSPAGGEDTQYF. DNA of the CDR3: TGTGCCAGCAGCCCAGCGGGAGGGGAGGATACGCAGTATTTT.